The 24 T cell receptor beta chains presented below share a single source sample, sequenced in a study of T cell repertoires in ileal Crohn's disease. Libraries were prepared by immunoSEQ multiplex PCR; TCRdb keeps only in-frame clonotypes and omits some of them. This sample has about 4,000 clones, with around 80% found just once. Sequencing input: ileal tissue. Receptors were obtained from an adult with Crohn's disease.

J is TRBJ2-5 and V is TRBV11-2; 9 bases are shared with TRBD2. Germline V lookup: CDR1 SGHAT, CDR2 FQNNGV. Trimming at V came to 1 base and at J to 5 bases, leaving 2 bases not matched to a gene. The length of the CDR3 is 14 residues. As DNA, the CDR3 is TGTGCCAGCAGCTTAGTGCTAGCGGGGGAGACCCAGTACTTC. Translating gives CASSLVLAGETQYF.

The V gene is TRBV30, the J gene TRBJ2-7; possibly TRBD1 for D (5 bases). The CDR3 consists of 12 residues. Germline V gene data show CDR1 as GTSNPN and CDR2 as SVGIG (reference sequence). V lost 3 bases and J 5 bases, leaving 11 bases between the germline ends. The CDR3 sequence is CAWSRQGDEQYF. The CDR3 DNA reads TGTGCCTGGAGCCGTCAGGGCGACGAGCAGTACTTC.

The chain joins TRBV28 to TRBJ1-2; D is unresolved. The CDR3 runs to 15 residues. V was shortened by 6 bases and J by 4 bases, with 18 bases between the two germline ends. Germline-derived CDR1 and CDR2 are MDHEN and SYDVKM. CDR3 amino acids: CASRITTGSRYGYTF. The CDR3 nucleotides are TGTGCCAGCAGGATAACGACCGGGTCGCGCTATGGCTACACCTTC.

This clone was seen a single time. The V call is TRBV7-9, the J call TRBJ2-2; no clear D. Trimming cost V 2 bases and J 3 bases, with 4 bases left between them. The CDR3 totals 13 residues. Germline CDR1 reads SEHNR; CDR2 reads FQNEAQ (reference sequence). The CDR3 DNA sequence: TGTGCCAGCAGCTTATACTACACCGGGGAGCTGTTTTTT. This translates into CASSLYYTGELFF.

CDR3 coding DNA: TGTGCCACCAGCAGAGATGGGCTGAGTGGAAACACCATATATTTT. Protein product: CATSRDGLSGNTIYF. The V gene is TRBV15, the J gene TRBJ1-3; D call uncertain. V was trimmed by 0 bases and J by 3 bases, leaving 9 bases between them. The CDR3 spans 15 residues. Germline CDR1 reads LNHNV; CDR2 reads YYDKDF (reference sequence).

V usage is TRBV18 and J usage is TRBJ1-6, with 7 bases lining up with TRBD1. The V segment lost 3 bases and the J segment 6 bases; nucleotides outside the gene matches: 5. The CDR3 totals 15 residues. CDR1 is KGHSH, CDR2 LQKENI, per germline. The CDR3, as DNA: TGTGCCAGCTCACCCTCGACAGGGAGTAATTCACCCCTCCACTTT. The encoded protein is CASSPSTGSNSPLHF.

This rearrangement joins TRBV7-8 to TRBJ2-3; D call uncertain. The V and J ends lost 3 bases and 1 base respectively, with 14 bases between them. Germline assignment: CDR1 SGHVS and CDR2 FQNEAQ. The CDR3 runs to 16 residues. CDR3 residues: CASSLGQTPRTDTQYF. The DNA for the CDR3 is TGTGCCAGCAGCTTGGGCCAGACACCCCGCACAGATACGCAGTATTTT.

The V gene is TRBV20-1, the J gene TRBJ2-1; D is undetermined. V was trimmed by 6 bases and J by 4 bases, leaving 7 bases between them. This CDR3 has 11 amino acids. Germline CDR1 is DFQATT and CDR2 is SNEGSKA (reference sequence). CDR3 region: CSASFYNEQFF. In DNA, the CDR3 is TGCAGTGCGTCCTTTTACAATGAGCAGTTCTTC.

CDR3 in DNA: TGCAGTGCCCCGTACCAAGAGACCCAGTACTTC. Translating gives CSAPYQETQYF. This chain uses TRBV20-1 with TRBJ2-5; the D is unclear. CDR1 and CDR2 from the germline V gene are DFQATT and SNEGSKA (reference sequence). With 6 bases removed from V and 0 bases from J, the gap between germline ends came to 5 bases. The CDR3 totals 11 residues.

Only a few counts were recorded for this clone. The chain joins TRBV4-3 to TRBJ2-2; 7 positions agree with TRBD1. The CDR3 has 15 amino acids. The germline V gene encodes CDR1 LGHNA and CDR2 YSLEER. V was pared by 0 bases and J by 6 bases, with 4 bases of the junction left unmatched. CDR3 protein: CASSQERQGAGELFF. The CDR3 DNA sequence: TGCGCCAGCAGCCAAGAAAGACAGGGTGCCGGGGAGCTGTTTTTT.

The rearrangement links TRBV18 to TRBJ2-7; 10 nucleotides align to TRBD2. J was trimmed by 6 bases and V by 5 bases; bases with no gene match: 4. The germline CDR1 and CDR2 sequences are KGHSH and LQKENI. The CDR3 totals 13 residues. CDR3 DNA: TGTGCCAGCTCAGCCGGGACTAGCGTCGAGCAGTACTTC. The encoded protein is CASSAGTSVEQYF.

This chain links TRBV5-1 with TRBJ1-6; 12 nucleotides match TRBD1. The CDR3 loop spans 15 amino acids. From germline, CDR1 is SGHRS and CDR2 YFSETQ. The V gene end was trimmed by 3 bases and the J gene end by 7 bases; junction bases not matched to a gene: 2. CDR3 region: CASSSGTGGNSPLHF. The CDR3 nucleotides read TGCGCCAGCAGCTCTGGGACAGGGGGCAATTCACCCCTCCACTTT.

The chain is built from TRBV5-4 and TRBJ2-7, with D hard to call. Germline CDR1 is SGHNT and CDR2 is YYREEE (reference sequence). The germline V and J ends were trimmed by 3 bases and 4 bases, with 8 bases remaining between them. The CDR3 is made up of 12 amino acids. As DNA, the CDR3 is TGTGCCAGCAGCTCCCCGGGTTACGAGCAGTACTTC. This sequence encodes CASSSPGYEQYF.

The chain joins TRBV7-9 to TRBJ2-7; 13 bases map to TRBD2. Per the germline V gene, CDR1 is SEHNR and CDR2 is FQNEAQ (reference sequence). This CDR3 contains 19 residues. The V and J ends lost 5 bases and 3 bases, in that order; junction bases with no gene match: 16. The CDR3 coding sequence is TGTGCCAGCAGCCCACCCCGCCGCCCCACTAGCGGGGGGGTCTACGAGCAGTACTTC. Its translation is CASSPPRRPTSGGVYEQYF.

The chain recombines TRBV11-2 with TRBJ2-3; TRBD1 agrees at 7 bases. Trimming removed 4 bases from V and 4 bases from J; junction bases left unmatched: 8. Germline values: CDR1 SGHAT, CDR2 FQNNGV. This CDR3 is built from 15 residues. The CDR3 loop is CASSSNRGSADTQYF. Here the CDR3 DNA reads TGTGCCAGCAGCTCCAACAGGGGTTCGGCAGATACGCAGTATTTT.

The chain is built from TRBV18 and TRBJ2-7; 7 positions agree with TRBD2. With 2 bases clipped from V and 4 bases from J, the junction kept 11 bases outside the gene matches. Germline V lookup: CDR1 KGHSH, CDR2 LQKENI. This CDR3 has 16 amino acids. In DNA form, the CDR3 reads TGTGCCAGCTCACCAGATAGCGGGTACGACAAGTACGAGCAGTACTTC. Protein product: CASSPDSGYDKYEQYF.

The V and J genes are TRBV5-1 and TRBJ1-1; D is perhaps TRBD1 (6 bases). The CDR3 runs to 15 residues. Trimming pared 4 bases from V and 7 bases from J, leaving 20 bases between. From germline, CDR1 is SGHRS and CDR2 YFSETQ. CDR3 sequence (DNA): TGCGCCAGCAGCCCGACAGGCCGTGGGAACCTTGAAGCTTTCTTT. Protein sequence: CASSPTGRGNLEAFF.

A few counts support this clone. This chain connects TRBV5-1 to TRBJ2-7; 9 bases are a match to TRBD1. The CDR3 contains 17 residues. Germline loops: CDR1 SGHRS, CDR2 YFSETQ. Trimming took 7 bases from V and 1 from J; bases not matched to a gene: 15. The CDR3 is CASSPGQGLGFSYEQYF. CDR3 sequence (DNA): TGCGCCAGCTCGCCGGGACAGGGATTGGGTTTTTCCTACGAGCAGTACTTC.

This sequence joins TRBV28 and TRBJ1-1; D perhaps matches TRBD1 (6 bases). V was shortened by 6 bases and J by 0 bases, with 14 bases between the two germline ends. Germline assignment: CDR1 MDHEN and CDR2 SYDVKM. This CDR3 region has 15 residues. The CDR3, as DNA: TGTGCCAGCAGCCCTCCGGGACAAATGAACACTGAAGCTTTCTTT. Translation gives CASSPPGQMNTEAFF. Supplemented by reference TRBV28 and TRBJ1-1, the full variable domain reads DVKVTQSSRYLVKRTGEKVFLECVQDMDHENMFWYRQDPGLGLRLIYFSYDVKMKEKGDIPEGYSVSREKKERFSLILESASTNQTSMYLCASSPPGQMNTEAFFGQGTRLTVV.

The chain links TRBV2 to TRBJ1-2, with TRBD1 as a possible D gene (5 bases). Trimming shortened V by 6 bases and J by 4 bases, and 12 bases separated the two germline ends. Germline loops: CDR1 SNHLY, CDR2 FYNNEI. This CDR3 has 13 residues. Written as DNA, the CDR3 is TGTGCCAGCAGGGAGACAGAGACCTATGGCTACACCTTC. Its protein product is CASRETETYGYTF.

This rearrangement joins TRBV28 to TRBJ1-2; the D gene is possibly TRBD1 (5 bases). The CDR3 is 12 residues long. Trimming stripped 5 bases from V and 2 bases from J, with 6 bases between. CDR1 and CDR2 (germline): MDHEN, SYDVKM. DNA of the CDR3: TGTGCCAGCAGTAGACAGAACTATGGCTACACCTTC. It codes for CASSRQNYGYTF.

This chain uses TRBV5-1 with TRBJ2-3, with 8 bases fitting TRBD1. J lost 6 bases, V lost 2 bases, and 5 bases had no gene match. CDR1 is SGHRS and CDR2 is YFSETQ in the germline V gene. This CDR3 spans 14 amino acids. For the CDR3, the DNA is TGCGCCAGCAGCTTTGGACAGGGTGCGGATACGCAGTATTTT. Residues: CASSFGQGADTQYF.

V and J are TRBV10-3 and TRBJ1-1; 10 bases are a match to TRBD1. The germline CDR1 and CDR2 sequences are ENHRY and SYGVKD. CDR3 length: 13 residues. V was clipped by 6 bases and J by 8 bases; unmatched bases: 6. The CDR3 loop reads CAISGDRGSEAFF. The CDR3 coding sequence is TGTGCCATCAGCGGGGACAGGGGTTCAGAAGCTTTCTTT.

The chain carries TRBV6-7 and TRBJ1-5; D gene unclear. Being an ORF, TRBV6-7 has a function that is uncertain. The V end was cut by 6 bases, the J end by 1 base, with 13 bases between. The CDR3 is 15 amino acids. This CDR3 is CASSRTTGSNQPQHF. The CDR3 nucleotides are TGTGCCAGCAGCAGGACCACGGGAAGCAATCAGCCCCAGCATTTT.